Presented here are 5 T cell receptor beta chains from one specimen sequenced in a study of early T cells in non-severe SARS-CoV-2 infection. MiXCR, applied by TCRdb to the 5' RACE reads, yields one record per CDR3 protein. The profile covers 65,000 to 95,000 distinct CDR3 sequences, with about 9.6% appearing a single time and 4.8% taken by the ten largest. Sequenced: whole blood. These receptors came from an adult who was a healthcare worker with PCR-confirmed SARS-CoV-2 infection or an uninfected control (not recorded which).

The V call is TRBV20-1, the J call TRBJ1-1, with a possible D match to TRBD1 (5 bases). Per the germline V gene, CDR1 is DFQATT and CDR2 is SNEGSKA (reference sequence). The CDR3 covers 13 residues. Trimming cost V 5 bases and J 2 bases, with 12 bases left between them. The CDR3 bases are TGCAGTGCTTCCCATCAGGGAAACACTGAAGCTTTCTTT. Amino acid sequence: CSASHQGNTEAFF.

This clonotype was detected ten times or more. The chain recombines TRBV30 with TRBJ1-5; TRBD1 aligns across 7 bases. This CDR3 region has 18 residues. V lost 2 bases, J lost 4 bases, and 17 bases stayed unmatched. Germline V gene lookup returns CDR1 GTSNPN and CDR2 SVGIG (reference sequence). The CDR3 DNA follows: TGTGCCTGGAGTCACCATAGGTTGACAGGGCGCCTGAATCAGCCCCAGCATTTT. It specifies CAWSHHRLTGRLNQPQHF.

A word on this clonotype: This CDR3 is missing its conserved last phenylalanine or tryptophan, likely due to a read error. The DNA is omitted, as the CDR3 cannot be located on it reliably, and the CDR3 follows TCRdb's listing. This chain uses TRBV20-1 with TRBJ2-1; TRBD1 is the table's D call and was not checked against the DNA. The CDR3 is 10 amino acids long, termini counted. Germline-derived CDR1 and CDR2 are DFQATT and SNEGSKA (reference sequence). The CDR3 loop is CSADPPLEQV.

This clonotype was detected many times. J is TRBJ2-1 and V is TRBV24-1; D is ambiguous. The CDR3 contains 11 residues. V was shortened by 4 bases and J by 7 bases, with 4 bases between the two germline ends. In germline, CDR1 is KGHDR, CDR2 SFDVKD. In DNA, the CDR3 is TGTGCCACCAGTGACTTAAATGAGCAGTTCTTC. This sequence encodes CATSDLNEQFF.

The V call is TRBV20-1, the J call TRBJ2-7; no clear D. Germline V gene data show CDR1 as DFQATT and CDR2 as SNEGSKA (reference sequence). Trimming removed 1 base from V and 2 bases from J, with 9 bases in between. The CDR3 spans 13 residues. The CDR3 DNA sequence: TGCAGTGCTAGAGCCCCGGTCACCTACGAGCAGTACTTC. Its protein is CSARAPVTYEQYF.